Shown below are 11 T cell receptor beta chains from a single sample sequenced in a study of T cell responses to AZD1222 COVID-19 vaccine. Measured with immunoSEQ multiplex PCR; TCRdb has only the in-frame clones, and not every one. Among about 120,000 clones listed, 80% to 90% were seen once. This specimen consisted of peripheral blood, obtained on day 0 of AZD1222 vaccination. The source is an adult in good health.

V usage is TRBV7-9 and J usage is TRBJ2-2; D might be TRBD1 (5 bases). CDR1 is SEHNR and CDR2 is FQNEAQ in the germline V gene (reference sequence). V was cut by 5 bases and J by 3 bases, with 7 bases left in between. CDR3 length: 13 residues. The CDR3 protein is CASSRGDTGELFF. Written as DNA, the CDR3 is TGTGCCAGCAGCAGGGGCGACACCGGGGAGCTGTTTTTT.

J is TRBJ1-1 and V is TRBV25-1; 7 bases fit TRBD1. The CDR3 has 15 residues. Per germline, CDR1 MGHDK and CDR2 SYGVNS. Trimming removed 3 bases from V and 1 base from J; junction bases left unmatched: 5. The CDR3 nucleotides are TGTGCCAGCAGTGACGCGGGACAGAAGAACACTGAAGCTTTCTTT. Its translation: CASSDAGQKNTEAFF.

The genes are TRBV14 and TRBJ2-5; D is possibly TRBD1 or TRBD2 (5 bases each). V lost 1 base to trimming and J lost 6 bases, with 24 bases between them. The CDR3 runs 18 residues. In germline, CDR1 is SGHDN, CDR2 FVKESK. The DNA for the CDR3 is TGTGCCAGCAGCCAAGGGTTCAAGAGCAGGGCGGGCGGAAAGACCCAGTACTTC. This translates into CASSQGFKSRAGGKTQYF.

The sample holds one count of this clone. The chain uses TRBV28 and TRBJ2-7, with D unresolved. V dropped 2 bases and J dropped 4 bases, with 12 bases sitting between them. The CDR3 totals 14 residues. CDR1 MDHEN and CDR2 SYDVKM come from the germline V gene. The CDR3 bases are TGTGCCAGCAGTTTAGGTCGGAAGCCATACGAGCAGTACTTC. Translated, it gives CASSLGRKPYEQYF.

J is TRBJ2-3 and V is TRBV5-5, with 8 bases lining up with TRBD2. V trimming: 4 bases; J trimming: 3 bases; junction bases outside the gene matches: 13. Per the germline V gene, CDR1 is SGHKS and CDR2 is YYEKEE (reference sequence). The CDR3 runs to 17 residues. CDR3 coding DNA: TGTGCCAGCAGCCAGCTTCGGGCGGGAGGCGGGACAGATACGCAGTATTTT. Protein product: CASSQLRAGGGTDTQYF.

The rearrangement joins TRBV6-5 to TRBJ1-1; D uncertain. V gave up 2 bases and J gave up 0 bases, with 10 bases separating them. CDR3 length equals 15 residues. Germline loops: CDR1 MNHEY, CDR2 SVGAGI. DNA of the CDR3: TGTGCCAGCAGTTACATGGTCGGGGTGAACACTGAAGCTTTCTTT. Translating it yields CASSYMVGVNTEAFF.

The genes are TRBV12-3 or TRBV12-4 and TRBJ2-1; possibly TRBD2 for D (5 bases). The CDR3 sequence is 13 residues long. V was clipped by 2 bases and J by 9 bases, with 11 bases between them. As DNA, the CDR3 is TGTGCCAGCAGTTTAAATTCGGGGAGTGAGCAGTTCTTC. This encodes CASSLNSGSEQFF.

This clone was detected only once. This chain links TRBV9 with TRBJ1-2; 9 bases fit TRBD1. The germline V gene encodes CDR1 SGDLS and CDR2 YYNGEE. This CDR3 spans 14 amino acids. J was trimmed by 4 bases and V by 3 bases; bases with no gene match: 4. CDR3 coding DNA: TGTGCCAGCAGCGGCGGACAGGGGAGCTATGGCTACACCTTC. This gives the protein CASSGGQGSYGYTF.

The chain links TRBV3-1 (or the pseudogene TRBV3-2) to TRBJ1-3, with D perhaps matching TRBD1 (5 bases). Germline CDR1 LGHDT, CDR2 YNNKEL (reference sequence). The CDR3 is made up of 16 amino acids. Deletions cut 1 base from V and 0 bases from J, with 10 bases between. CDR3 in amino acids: CASSQGQIYSGNTIYF. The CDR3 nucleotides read TGTGCCAGCAGCCAAGGACAGATATACTCTGGAAACACCATATATTTT.

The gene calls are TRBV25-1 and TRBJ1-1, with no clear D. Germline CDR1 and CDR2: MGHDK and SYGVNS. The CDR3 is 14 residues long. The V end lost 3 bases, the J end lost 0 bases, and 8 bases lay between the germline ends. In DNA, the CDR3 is TGTGCCAGCAGTGAGAACAGATTGAACACTGAAGCTTTCTTT. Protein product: CASSENRLNTEAFF.

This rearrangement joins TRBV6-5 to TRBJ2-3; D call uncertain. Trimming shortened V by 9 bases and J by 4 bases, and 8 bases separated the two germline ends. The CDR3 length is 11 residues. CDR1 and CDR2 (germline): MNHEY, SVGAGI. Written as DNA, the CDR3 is TGTGCCAGTACTCAATCAGATACGCAGTATTTT. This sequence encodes CASTQSDTQYF.